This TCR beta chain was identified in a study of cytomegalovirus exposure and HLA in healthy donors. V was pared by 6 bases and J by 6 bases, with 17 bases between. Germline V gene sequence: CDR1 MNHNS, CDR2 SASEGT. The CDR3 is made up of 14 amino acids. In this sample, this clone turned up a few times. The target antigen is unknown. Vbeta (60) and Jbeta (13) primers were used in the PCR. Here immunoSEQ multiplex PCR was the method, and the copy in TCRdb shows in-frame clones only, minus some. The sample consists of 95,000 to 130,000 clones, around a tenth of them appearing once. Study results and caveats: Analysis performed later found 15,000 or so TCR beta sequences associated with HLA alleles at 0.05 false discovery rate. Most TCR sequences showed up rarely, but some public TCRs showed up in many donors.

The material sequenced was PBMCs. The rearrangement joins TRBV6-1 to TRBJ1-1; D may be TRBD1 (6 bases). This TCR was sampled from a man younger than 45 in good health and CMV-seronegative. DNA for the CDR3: TGTGCCAGCAGCCGAGCAGGGGATGTTTCTGAAGCTTTCTTT. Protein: CASSRAGDVSEAFF.